This TCR beta chain was captured by sequencing in a study of T cell responses to AZD1222 COVID-19 vaccine. Study results and limitations: Receipt of two AZD1222 doses was followed by a rise in Spike-specific TCR breadth and depth. Only a handful of people who got AZD1222 tested seropositive at baseline. There were mostly white British donors and more females than males, and clonal diversity was possibly underestimated. Spike was spanned by vaccine-associated CD4 TCRs, with dominance at 160-218 and 743-854.

The V and J ends lost 2 bases and 2 bases respectively, with 10 bases between them. The CDR3 loop spans 15 amino acids. Germline CDR1 is MNHEY and CDR2 is SVGAGI. The method was immunoSEQ multiplex PCR; TCRdb's version includes in-frame clones alone and lacks a portion of them. The repertoire holds some 110,000 clones, over 75% seen once, with under 3.5% in the top ten. This clone was seen just once. Its matching antigen is unknown. The rearrangement uses TRBV6-5 and TRBJ1-5; D perhaps matches TRBD1 (5 bases). The receptor's source is an adult in good health. This specimen was peripheral blood, taken on day 0 of AZD1222 vaccination. Here the CDR3 reads CASSYSRVGNQPQHF. The CDR3, as DNA: TGTGCCAGCAGTTACAGCAGGGTGGGCAATCAGCCCCAGCATTTT.